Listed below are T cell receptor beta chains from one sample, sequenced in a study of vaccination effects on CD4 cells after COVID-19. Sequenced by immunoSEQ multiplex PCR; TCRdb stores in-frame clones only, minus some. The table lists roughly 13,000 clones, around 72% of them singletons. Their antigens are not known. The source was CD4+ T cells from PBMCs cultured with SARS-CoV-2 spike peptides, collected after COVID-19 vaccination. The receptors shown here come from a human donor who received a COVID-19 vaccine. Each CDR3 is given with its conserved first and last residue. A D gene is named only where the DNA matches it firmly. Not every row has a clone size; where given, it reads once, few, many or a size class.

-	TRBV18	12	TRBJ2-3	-	TGTGCCAGCTCAACCTGGGGGGATACGCAGTATTTT	CASSTWGDTQYF
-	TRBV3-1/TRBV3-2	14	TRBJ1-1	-	TGTGCCAGCAGCGCGCGGGACATCAACACTGAAGCTTTCTTT	CASSARDINTEAFF
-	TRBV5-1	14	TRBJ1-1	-	TGCGCCAGCAGCCCCACAGGGTTTGGGACTGAAGCTTTCTTT	CASSPTGFGTEAFF
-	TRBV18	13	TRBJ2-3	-	TGTGCCAGCTCACCAGCGCGCACAGATACGCAGTATTTT	CASSPARTDTQYF
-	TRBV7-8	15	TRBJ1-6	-	TGTGCCAGCAGCTCATCGGAGGGCTATAATTCACCCCTCCACTTT	CASSSSEGYNSPLHF
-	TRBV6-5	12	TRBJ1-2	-	TGTGCCAGCAAGGGGGGGTCCTATGGCTACACCTTC	CASKGGSYGYTF
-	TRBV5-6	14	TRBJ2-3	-	TGTGCCAGCGCCCAGGGTAGGAGGGGAGATACGCAGTATTTT	CASAQGRRGDTQYF
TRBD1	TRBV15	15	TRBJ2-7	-	TGTGCCACCAGCAGACCCGGACAGGGCTGGAACGAGCAGTACTTC	CATSRPGQGWNEQYF
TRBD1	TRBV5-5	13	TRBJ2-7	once	TGTGCCAGCAGTCAGGGGGCCGCCTACGAGCAGTACTTC	CASSQGAAYEQYF
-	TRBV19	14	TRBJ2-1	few	TGTGCCAGTAGTATAGATGCGAGTAGCCATGAGCAGTTCTTC	CASSIDASSHEQFF
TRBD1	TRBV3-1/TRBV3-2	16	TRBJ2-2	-	TGTGCCAGCAGCCTCCGGACAGGGAGAAACACCGGGGAGCTGTTTTTT	CASSLRTGRNTGELFF
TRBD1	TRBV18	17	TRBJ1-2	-	TGTGCCAGCTCACCGGTAGGACAGGGCCGTACCAACTATGGCTACACCTTC	CASSPVGQGRTNYGYTF
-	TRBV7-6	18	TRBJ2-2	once	TGTGCCAGCAGCTTAGGGGGGCGGTGGGGGACGAACACCGGGGAGCTGTTTTTT	CASSLGGRWGTNTGELFF
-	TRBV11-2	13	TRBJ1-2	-	TGTGCCAGCAGCTTAGGTGAAAGGGTCGGCTACACCTTC	CASSLGERVGYTF
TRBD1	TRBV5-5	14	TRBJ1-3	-	TGTGCCAGCAGCCCGGGACAGGGAAGGAACACCATATATTTT	CASSPGQGRNTIYF
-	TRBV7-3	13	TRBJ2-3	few	TGTGCCAGCAGCTTAACCGGGCCAGATACGCAGTATTTT	CASSLTGPDTQYF
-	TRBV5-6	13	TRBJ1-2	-	TGTGCCAGCAGCTTGGGACTGCAGAATGGCTACACCTTC	CASSLGLQNGYTF
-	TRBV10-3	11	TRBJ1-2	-	TGTGCCATCAGTGACAACTATGGCTACACCTTC	CAISDNYGYTF
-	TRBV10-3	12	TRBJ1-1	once	TGTGCCATCAGTTCCCAGGACACTGAAGCTTTCTTT	CAISSQDTEAFF
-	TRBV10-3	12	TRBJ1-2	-	TGTGCCATCGGTGTCTATCAGTATGGCTACACCTTC	CAIGVYQYGYTF
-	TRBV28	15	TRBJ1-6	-	TGTGCCAGTCGCAGGGAAAACTCCTATAATTCACCCCTCCACTTT	CASRRENSYNSPLHF
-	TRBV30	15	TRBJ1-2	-	TGTGCCTGGAGTGTTTCCAAGACTCTTTACTATGGCTACACCTTC	CAWSVSKTLYYGYTF
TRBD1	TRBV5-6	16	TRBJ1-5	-	TGTGCCAGCAGCCTGAGGGCGGCAGGGGGCTTTCAGCCCCAGCATTTT	CASSLRAAGGFQPQHF
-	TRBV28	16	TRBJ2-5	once	TGTGCCAGCAGGGGGAGCAACCTAGGCCCCCTGGAGACCCAGTACTTC	CASRGSNLGPLETQYF
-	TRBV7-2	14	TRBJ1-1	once	TGTGCCAGCAGCTTACTTGAACTGCGGACTGAAGCTTTCTTT	CASSLLELRTEAFF
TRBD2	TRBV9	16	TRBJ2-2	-	TGTGCCAGCAGCCCCACTAGCGGGGGCGGCGCCGGGGAGCTGTTTTTT	CASSPTSGGGAGELFF
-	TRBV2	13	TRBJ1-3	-	TGTGCCAGCAGTGAATCCACAGGGTACACCATATATTTT	CASSESTGYTIYF
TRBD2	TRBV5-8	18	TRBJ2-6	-	TGTGCCAGCCGAAACTCGGCGGGGGGGAACTCTGGGGCCAACGTCCTGACTTTC	CASRNSAGGNSGANVLTF
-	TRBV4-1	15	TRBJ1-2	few	TGCGCCAGCAGCCAAGAGTCGACCCTTAACTATGGCTACACCTTC	CASSQESTLNYGYTF
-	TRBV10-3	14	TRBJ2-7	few	TGTGCCATCAGTGAAGGTGGGCCTTCCTACGAGCAGTACTTC	CAISEGGPSYEQYF
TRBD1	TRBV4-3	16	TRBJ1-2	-	TGCGCCAGCAGCCAAGAGGTGACGACAGGGGGCTATGGCTACACCTTC	CASSQEVTTGGYGYTF
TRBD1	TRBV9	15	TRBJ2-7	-	TGTGCCAGCAGCCCCCGGGACAGGCGCTCCTACGAGCAGTACTTC	CASSPRDRRSYEQYF
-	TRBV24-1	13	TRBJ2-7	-	TGTGCCACCAGTGGAAAGAACTCCTACGAGCAGTACTTC	CATSGKNSYEQYF
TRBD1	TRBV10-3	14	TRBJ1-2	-	TGTGCCATCAGTGCGGGACAGGGGGCCTATGGCTACACCTTC	CAISAGQGAYGYTF
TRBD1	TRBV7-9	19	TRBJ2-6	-	TGTGCCAGCAGCTTAGGCGCGGGACAGGGCCTTTCTGGGGCCAACGTCCTGACTTTC	CASSLGAGQGLSGANVLTF
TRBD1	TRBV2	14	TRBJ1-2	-	TGTGCCAGCAGTTTGAAGGACAGGGAGACTGGCTACACCTTC	CASSLKDRETGYTF
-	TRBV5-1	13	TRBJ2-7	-	TGCGCCAGCAGCTTTGGGGGAACCTACGAGCAGTACTTC	CASSFGGTYEQYF
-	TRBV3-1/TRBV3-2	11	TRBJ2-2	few	TGTGCCAGCAGCCAACTCCGGGAGCTGTTTTTT	CASSQLRELFF
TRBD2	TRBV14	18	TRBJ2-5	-	TGTGCCAGCAGCCAATGGAGTAGCGGGAGGCCCCTACAAGAGACCCAGTACTTC	CASSQWSSGRPLQETQYF
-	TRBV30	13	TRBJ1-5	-	TGTGCCTGGAGCCGGGATAGCAATCAGCCCCAGCATTTT	CAWSRDSNQPQHF
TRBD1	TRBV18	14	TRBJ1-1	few	TGTGCCAGCTCACCGGGACAGGCGAACACTGAAGCTTTCTTT	CASSPGQANTEAFF
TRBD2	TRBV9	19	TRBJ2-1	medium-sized	TGTGCCAGCAGCGTAGAAGGCAGCGGGGGCCCTTATTCCTACAATGAGCAGTTCTTC	CASSVEGSGGPYSYNEQFF
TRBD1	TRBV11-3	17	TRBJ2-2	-	TGTGCCAGCAGCTTAGATGATTGGCAGGGGGCATCCGGGGAGCTGTTTTTT	CASSLDDWQGASGELFF
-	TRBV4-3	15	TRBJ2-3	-	TGCGCCAGCAGCCAAGTCTATGGTTTGCCAGATACGCAGTATTTT	CASSQVYGLPDTQYF
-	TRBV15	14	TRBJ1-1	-	TGTGCCACCAGTTCAGGGGCGGAGAACACTGAAGCTTTCTTT	CATSSGAENTEAFF
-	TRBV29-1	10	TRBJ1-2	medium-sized	TGCAGCGTTGAAGGTTATGGCTACACCTTC	CSVEGYGYTF
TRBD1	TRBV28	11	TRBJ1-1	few	TGTGCCAGCAGCCGGGACAGGTGGGCTTTCTTT	CASSRDRWAFF
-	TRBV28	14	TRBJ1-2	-	TGTGCCAGCAGTTTAGATTGGCGGTTCTATGGCTACACCTTC	CASSLDWRFYGYTF
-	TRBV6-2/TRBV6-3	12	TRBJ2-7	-	TGTGCCAGCAGTTCCCCTCCGTACGAGCAGTACTTC	CASSSPPYEQYF